Described below is a single T cell receptor (beta chain) sequence and its context. The CDR3 sequence is 16 residues long. The germline CDR1 and CDR2 sequences are MGHRA and YSYEKL. J lost 2 bases, V lost 1 base, and 3 bases had no gene match. Only in-frame clones appear in the TCRdb table, and some are missing; sequencing was by immunoSEQ multiplex PCR. The sample lists hundreds of thousands of clones; approximately 96% were seen once. The sample comes from a study of shared clonotypes between healthy human individuals. CD45RO-negative cells were positively selected for CCR7, leaving out terminally differentiated effector memory CD45RA+ cells.

This clonotype was obtained from a young woman in good health. The sample was naive CD8+ T cells sorted from blood. V gene TRBV4-1 combines with J gene TRBJ2-3; 10 bases map to TRBD1. The CDR3, as DNA: TGCGCCAGCAGCCAAGTGGGACAGGGGTTCACAGATACGCAGTATTTT. Its protein product is CASSQVGQGFTDTQYF.